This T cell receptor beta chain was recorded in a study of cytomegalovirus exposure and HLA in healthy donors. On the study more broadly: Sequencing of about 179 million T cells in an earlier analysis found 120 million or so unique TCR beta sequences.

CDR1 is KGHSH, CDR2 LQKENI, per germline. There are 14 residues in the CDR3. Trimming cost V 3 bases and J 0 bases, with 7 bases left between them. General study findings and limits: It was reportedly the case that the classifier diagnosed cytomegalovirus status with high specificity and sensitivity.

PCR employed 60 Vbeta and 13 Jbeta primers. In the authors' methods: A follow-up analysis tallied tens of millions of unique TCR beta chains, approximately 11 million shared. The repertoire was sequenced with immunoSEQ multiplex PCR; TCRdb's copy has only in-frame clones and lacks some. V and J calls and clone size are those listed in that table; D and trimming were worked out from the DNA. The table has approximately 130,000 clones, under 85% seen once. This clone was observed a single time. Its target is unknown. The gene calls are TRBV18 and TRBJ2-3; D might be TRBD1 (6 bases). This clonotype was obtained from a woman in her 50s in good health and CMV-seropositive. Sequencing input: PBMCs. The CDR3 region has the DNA TGTGCCAGCTCACCTACAGGGAGCACAGATACGCAGTATTTT. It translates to CASSPTGSTDTQYF.